This T cell receptor beta chain was recovered during a study of control samples from healthy donors and cancer patients. V was pared by 0 bases and J by 1 base, with 11 bases between. This CDR3 region has 15 residues. Germline-derived CDR1 and CDR2 are GTSNPN and SVGIG (reference sequence). Some clones are missing from TCRdb's copy, which holds only in-frame ones; the method was immunoSEQ multiplex PCR. The sample includes around 130,000 clones, around 90% of them seen just once. Input material: blood. The rearrangement joins TRBV30 to TRBJ2-3, with D unresolved. This clonotype originated in a man over 45 in good health. The CDR3 is CAWSVAGGGTDTQYF. CDR3 bases: TGTGCCTGGAGTGTAGCTGGCGGAGGCACAGATACGCAGTATTTT.